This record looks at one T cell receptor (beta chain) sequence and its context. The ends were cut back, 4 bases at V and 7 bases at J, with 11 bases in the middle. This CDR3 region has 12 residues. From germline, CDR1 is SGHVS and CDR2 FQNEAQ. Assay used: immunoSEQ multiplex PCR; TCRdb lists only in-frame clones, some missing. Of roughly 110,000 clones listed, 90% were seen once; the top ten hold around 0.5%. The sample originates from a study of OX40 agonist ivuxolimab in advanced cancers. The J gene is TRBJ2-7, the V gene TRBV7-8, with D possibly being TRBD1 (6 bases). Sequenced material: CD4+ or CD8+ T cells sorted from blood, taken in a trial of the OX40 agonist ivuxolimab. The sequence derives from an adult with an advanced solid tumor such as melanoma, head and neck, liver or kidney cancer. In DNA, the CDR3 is TGTGCCAGCAGCTCGTACAGGGATGAGCAGTACTTC. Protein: CASSSYRDEQYF.